This T cell receptor beta chain was captured by sequencing in a study of blood T cells in healthy people across ages. Germline assignment: CDR1 KGHDR and CDR2 SFDVKD. V lost 0 bases and J 7 bases, leaving 9 bases between the germline ends. This CDR3 region has 14 residues. A second PCR of 7 to 11 cycles used a sample-barcoded 5' primer and a J-beta primer mix. One entry per CDR3 protein, called by TCRdb with MiXCR from the 5' RACE reads. The sample includes roughly 700,000 distinct CDR3 sequences, roughly 25% of them seen just once. These same data were also listed under a study on T cells of mothers and their children. This second study notes: Inherited differences only slightly affect thymic shaping of TCR recombination output.

V gene TRBV24-1 combines with J gene TRBJ2-1; tentatively, D is TRBD2 (5 bases). The TCR comes from a boy aged 5-17 years in good health. The sample consisted of blood. CDR3 DNA sequence: TGTGCCACCAGTGATTTGACTAGTTGGAATGAGCAGTTCTTC. Translating gives CATSDLTSWNEQFF.